Below are 21 T cell receptor beta chains sequenced from a single sample in a study of tissue T cells after allogeneic stem cell transplantation. Described time point: mouse harvest day 14 after allogeneic transplant. Mouse grafts combined 10^7 T-cell-depleted bone marrow cells with 10^6 splenic CD5+ T cells. Repertoires were generated with immunoSEQ multiplex PCR, while TCRdb's copy carries only in-frame clones and drops some. The sample contains 2,200 or so clones, approximately 45% of which appear only once. Sequencing was carried out using lymph node tissue. These receptors all come from a female BALB/c mouse given C57BL/6 T cells with graft-versus-host disease after an allogeneic hematopoietic cell transplant.

Regarding this clone: Gene names are the mouse ones. The read gets to within 1 residue of the CDR3 end, and the germline J gene fills in the rest. This chain links TRBV26 with TRBJ1-2, with D tentatively TRBD1 (6 bases). There are 15 residues in the CDR3. Germline-derived CDR1 and CDR2 are KGHPV and FQNQEV (reference sequence). Deletions cut 4 bases from V and 0 bases from J, with 12 bases between. CDR3 region: CASSPYRAANSDYTF. The CDR3 bases that were read are TGTGCCAGCAGTCCGTACAGGGCTGCAAACTCCGACTACACC.

To note about this clone: These gene names are mouse names. The sequenced fragment ends 1 residue before the CDR3 boundary, so the rest is inferred from the germline J gene. This sequence joins TRBV26 and TRBJ2-7; 14 bases line up with TRBD2. The CDR3 runs to 15 residues. Germline V gives CDR1 KGHPV, CDR2 FQNQEV (reference sequence). V lost 4 bases to trimming and J lost 7 bases; unmatched junction nucleotides: 6. CDR3 DNA, as far as it was read: TGTGCCAGCAGTCCGGGACTGGGGGGGCGCGGGGAACAGTAC. This translates into CASSPGLGGRGEQY. In full, the CDR3 reads CASSPGLGGRGEQYF.

About this clone: Gene names are the mouse ones. The read ends 1 residue before the CDR3 terminus; that terminus is restored from the germline J gene. The genes are TRBV3 and TRBJ2-7, with TRBD2 matching 9 bases. CDR1 and CDR2 (germline): SNHLY, FYNGKV (reference sequence). The CDR3 is 14 residues long. V trimming: 2 bases; J trimming: 4 bases; junction bases outside the gene matches: 3. The CDR3 is CASSLRLGGYEQYF. The covered CDR3 bases are TGTGCCAGCAGCTTAAGGCTGGGGGGGTATGAACAGTAC.

By proportion, this clone is large. Any gene name here is a mouse gene name. The read stops 1 residue short of the end of the CDR3; the missing end is completed from the germline J gene. The chain recombines TRBV12-1 with TRBJ1-1; D gene uncertain. The CDR3 extends over 11 amino acids. With 1 base removed from V and 1 base from J, the gap between germline ends came to 0 bases. CDR1 and CDR2 from the germline V gene are SGHSN and HYEKVE. This chain's CDR3 is CASSLNTEVFF. The sequenced part of the CDR3 DNA is TGTGCCAGCTCTCTAAACACAGAAGTCTTC. The full variable domain, completed using reference TRBV12-1 and TRBJ1-1, is DSGVVQSPRHIIKEKGGRSVLTCIPISGHSNVVWYQQTLGKELKFLIQHYEKVERDKGFLPSRFSVQQFDDYHSEMNMSALELEDSAMYFCASSLNTEVFFGKGTRLTVV.

This clone was counted a few times. Mouse gene names and germline throughout. The read is 1 residue too short to cover the CDR3 end, so that end is filled in from the germline J gene. The J gene is TRBJ2-3, the V gene TRBV31, with 10 nucleotides matching TRBD2. V lost 1 base, J lost 0 bases, and 4 bases stayed unmatched. The CDR3 consists of 16 residues. Germline CDR1 GKSSPN, CDR2 SITVG. The CDR3 DNA, read in part, is TGTGCCTGGAGTCATCTGGGGGGGCGAAGTGCAGAAACGCTGTAT. It translates to CAWSHLGGRSAETLY. The full CDR3 protein is CAWSHLGGRSAETLYF. The full variable domain, rest sourced from reference TRBV31 and TRBJ2-3, is AQTIHQWPVAEIKAVGSPLSLGCTIKGKSSPNLYWYWQATGGTLQQLFYSITVGQVESVVQLNLSASRPKDDQFILSTEKLLLSHSGFYLCAWSHLGGRSAETLYFGSGTRLTVL.

Worth noting for this clone: The listed genes are named as in mouse. Coverage ceases 1 residue before the CDR3 finishes, and the germline J gene fills in the end. The V gene is TRBV13-1, the J gene TRBJ2-1, with 8 bases lining up with TRBD2. There are 16 residues in the CDR3. The germline V gene encodes CDR1 NSHNY and CDR2 SYGAGN. The J segment lost 3 bases and the V segment lost 0 bases, leaving 5 bases of the junction unmatched. The CDR3 bases that were read are TGTGCCAGCAGTGATGCAAGCTGGGGGGTCTATGCTGAGCAGTTC. Its translation is CASSDASWGVYAEQF. Given in full, the CDR3 is CASSDASWGVYAEQFF.

As to this clone: The genes are named according to mouse. From the germline J gene comes the end of the CDR3, since the read stops 1 residue before it. The rearrangement uses TRBV12-1 and TRBJ2-4; 9 bases fit TRBD2. With V trimmed by 4 bases and J by 3 bases, 4 bases remained unmatched. The CDR3 extends over 14 amino acids. Germline V gene sequence: CDR1 SGHSN, CDR2 HYEKVE. The CDR3 sequence: CASSSGTGQNTLYF. Partial CDR3 DNA: TGTGCCAGCTCCTCCGGGACTGGGCAAAACACCTTGTAC.

This clone was detected a few times. Any gene name here is a mouse gene name. The CDR3 extends 1 residue past the end of the read, so its final part is completed from the germline J gene. The rearrangement uses TRBV26 and TRBJ1-3, with TRBD1 matching over 7 bases. J gave up 3 bases and V 3 bases, and 2 bases lay outside the gene matches. This CDR3 has 14 amino acids. CDR1 is KGHPV and CDR2 is FQNQEV in the germline V gene (reference sequence). The chain's CDR3 is CASSLTGVGNTLYF. CDR3 DNA (partial): TGTGCCAGCAGTCTCACAGGGGTTGGAAATACGCTCTAT.

About this clone itself: Any gene name here is a mouse gene name. The read ends 1 residue early relative to the CDR3; the germline J gene fills the gap. J is TRBJ1-2 and V is TRBV26; D perhaps matches TRBD1 (6 bases). V lost 11 bases and J lost 1, with 11 bases in between. The germline V gene encodes CDR1 KGHPV and CDR2 FQNQEV (reference sequence). The CDR3 length is 12 residues. Partial CDR3 DNA: TGTGCCCTCGGCAGGGGAAACTCCGACTACACC. It encodes CALGRGNSDYT. The whole CDR3 reads CALGRGNSDYTF.

A remark on this clone: Mouse gene names apply. The CDR3 is cut off 1 residue early in the read; its end comes from the germline J gene. This chain joins TRBV13-1 and TRBJ2-7; D gene ambiguous. Trimming took off 0 bases at V and 0 bases at J, with 10 bases between the two ends. Germline-derived CDR1 and CDR2 are NSHNY and SYGAGN. The CDR3 runs to 15 residues. The sequenced CDR3 bases are TGTGCCAGCAGTGATGCCCGGAAAAGCTCCTATGAACAGTAC. It is translated as CASSDARKSSYEQY. The complete CDR3 reads CASSDARKSSYEQYF.

On this clone itself: The gene symbols are mouse symbols. The read ends 1 residue before the CDR3 terminus; that terminus is restored from the germline J gene. The chain couples TRBV23 to TRBJ1-1. This CDR3 has 13 amino acids. CDR1 KGHTA and CDR2 FQNQQP come from the germline V gene. CDR3 DNA, as far as it was read: TGCTCCAGCAGTCGGGGCGCAAACACAGAAGTCTTC. Translated, it gives CSSSRGANTEVF. The whole CDR3 sequence reads CSSSRGANTEVFF.

For this clone: Mouse gene names apply. Coverage ceases 1 residue before the CDR3 finishes, and the germline J gene fills in the end. V usage is TRBV26 and J usage is TRBJ2-4; 7 positions match TRBD2. Germline V gives CDR1 KGHPV, CDR2 FQNQEV (reference sequence). V was pared by 2 bases and J by 2 bases, with 1 base of the junction left unmatched. The CDR3 has 14 residues. CDR3 residues: CASSLGGVQNTLYF. The covered CDR3 bases are TGTGCCAGCAGTCTGGGGGGGGTTCAAAACACCTTGTAC.

As regards this clone: Gene names are mouse gene names. The CDR3 end is not reached by the read, which stops 1 residue before it; the germline J gene fills it in. The gene calls are TRBV23 and TRBJ2-7; TRBD2, the table's D call, lacks a check against the DNA. This CDR3 spans 12 amino acids. Germline CDR1 and CDR2: KGHTA and FQNQQP. The CDR3 loop is CSSSQDFYEQYF. Partial CDR3 DNA: TGCTCCAGCAGTCAAGACTTCTATGAACAGTAC.

About this clone: Gene and germline names: mouse. The read stops 1 residue short of the end of the CDR3; the missing end is completed from the germline J gene. The chain combines TRBV3 with TRBJ2-1; TRBD1 is a possible D gene (6 bases). CDR1 is SNHLY and CDR2 is FYNGKV in the germline V gene (reference sequence). V lost 3 bases to trimming and J lost 3 bases, with 9 bases between them. The CDR3 sequence is 14 residues long. The sequenced CDR3 bases are TGTGCCAGCAGCTTGGGACAAACCTATGCTGAGCAGTTC. This codes for CASSLGQTYAEQF. The whole CDR3 reads CASSLGQTYAEQFF.

This clone is labeled as medium-sized. Mouse germline and gene names are used. The DNA ends 1 residue before the CDR3 does, and the rest of the CDR3 is filled in from the germline J gene. The chain joins TRBV12-1 to TRBJ1-1; the match to TRBD1 covers 7 bases. Germline V gives CDR1 SGHSN, CDR2 HYEKVE. The ends lost 5 bases at V and 4 bases at J; junction bases unmatched: 3. The CDR3 spans 12 residues. CDR3 in amino acids: CASFRGATEVFF. The CDR3 bases that were read are TGTGCCAGCTTCAGGGGGGCCACAGAAGTCTTC.

This clone was picked up a small number of times. Gene names denote mouse genes. Partial CDR3 DNA: TGTGCCAGCAGTCTGGGGGGGGCGAACTCCGACTACACC. Translated, it gives CASSLGGANSDYT. The entire CDR3 protein reads CASSLGGANSDYTF. The gene calls are TRBV26 and TRBJ1-2, with a weak D call TRBD1 (6 bases). The CDR3 end lies 1 residue beyond the end of the read and is filled in from the germline J gene. The CDR3 loop spans 14 amino acids. V was clipped by 2 bases and J by 2 bases, with 9 bases between them. Germline V gene lookup returns CDR1 KGHPV and CDR2 FQNQEV (reference sequence).

This clone was counted a few times. Genes here carry mouse names. The sequenced fragment ends 1 residue before the CDR3 boundary, so the rest is inferred from the germline J gene. The gene calls are TRBV4 and TRBJ1-4, with a possible D match to TRBD1 (6 bases). V was shortened by 7 bases and J by 7 bases, with 10 bases between the two germline ends. The CDR3 is made up of 12 amino acids. Germline V gene sequence: CDR1 LGHDT, CDR2 YNNKQL (reference sequence). CDR3 protein: CASTTGTERLFF. The CDR3 bases that were read are TGTGCCAGCACCACAGGGACCGAAAGATTATTT. Filled out from reference TRBV4 and TRBJ1-4, the complete variable domain reads ETAVFQTPNYHVTQVGNEVSFNCKQTLGHDTMYWYKQDSKKLLKIMFSYNNKQLIVNETVPRRFSPQSSDKAHLNLRIKSVEPEDSAVYLCASTTGTERLFFGHGTKLSVL.

By frequency in the sample, this clone is hyperexpanded (1% or more). Genes here carry mouse names. Read sequence stops 1 residue before the CDR3 end, and the germline J gene provides the missing end. The V call is TRBV15, the J call TRBJ2-7, with a tentative D call TRBD2 (6 bases). From germline, CDR1 is SGHND and CDR2 FRSKSL. This CDR3 has 13 amino acids. V shed 3 bases and J shed 4 bases, with 10 bases lying between them. CDR3 DNA (partial): TGTGCCAGCAGTTTTGGCTGGGGTTATGAACAGTAC. Encoded protein: CASSFGWGYEQY. The entire CDR3 protein is CASSFGWGYEQYF.

Concerning this clone itself: Mouse names are used for the genes. Sequencing ends 1 residue short of the CDR3 end; the germline J gene provides the rest. The J gene is TRBJ2-7, the V gene TRBV3, with 7 positions matching TRBD1. This CDR3 is 13 amino acids long. V lost 5 bases to trimming and J lost 4 bases; unmatched junction nucleotides: 5. Germline V gene sequence: CDR1 SNHLY, CDR2 FYNGKV (reference sequence). The covered CDR3 bases are TGTGCCAGCAGCCTCCGGGACAGATATGAACAGTAC. Its translation is CASSLRDRYEQY. The entire CDR3 protein reads CASSLRDRYEQYF.

This clone was observed once. Gene labels here are mouse ones. The observed sequence ends 1 residue before the CDR3 terminus, with the missing tail filled in from the germline J gene. The chain carries TRBV3 and TRBJ1-1; tentatively, D is TRBD1 (5 bases). In germline, CDR1 is SNHLY, CDR2 FYNGKV (reference sequence). This CDR3 is built from 13 residues. The V gene lost 4 bases and the J gene lost 0 bases, with 6 bases spanning the gap. CDR3 bases read: TGTGCCAGCAGCTCGGGACAGAACACAGAAGTCTTC. As protein: CASSSGQNTEVF. The whole CDR3 protein is CASSSGQNTEVFF.

As regards this clone: The gene symbols are mouse symbols. The CDR3 end is not reached by the read, which stops 1 residue before it; the germline J gene fills it in. The V call is TRBV12-1, the J call TRBJ2-3; 10 nucleotides match TRBD1. Looked up from germline, CDR1 is SGHSN and CDR2 is HYEKVE. The CDR3 contains 16 residues. V lost 3 bases, J lost 1 base, and 6 bases stayed unmatched. The CDR3 sequence: CASSWTGGPGAETLYF. The covered CDR3 bases are TGTGCCAGCTCTTGGACAGGGGGGCCGGGTGCAGAAACGCTGTAT. Full variable domain (remainder filled in from reference TRBV12-1 and TRBJ2-3): DSGVVQSPRHIIKEKGGRSVLTCIPISGHSNVVWYQQTLGKELKFLIQHYEKVERDKGFLPSRFSVQQFDDYHSEMNMSALELEDSAMYFCASSWTGGPGAETLYFGSGTRLTVL.